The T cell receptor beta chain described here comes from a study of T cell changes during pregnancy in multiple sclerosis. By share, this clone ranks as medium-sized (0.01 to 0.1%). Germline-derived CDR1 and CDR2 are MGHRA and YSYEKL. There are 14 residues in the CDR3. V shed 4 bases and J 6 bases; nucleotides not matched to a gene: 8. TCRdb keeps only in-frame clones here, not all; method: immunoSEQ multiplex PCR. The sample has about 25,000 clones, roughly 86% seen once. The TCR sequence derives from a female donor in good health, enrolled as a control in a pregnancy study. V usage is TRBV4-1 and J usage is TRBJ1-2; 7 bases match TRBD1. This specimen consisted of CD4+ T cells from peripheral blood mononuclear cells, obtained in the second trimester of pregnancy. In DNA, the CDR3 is TGCGCCAGCAGCCCTGGGACGACAGGGAATGGCTACACCTTC. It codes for CASSPGTTGNGYTF.